This TCR beta chain was found in a study of response to subunit inactivated influenza vaccine. One entry per CDR3 protein results from TCRdb running MiXCR on the RT-PCR reads. The sample holds about 540,000 distinct CDR3 sequences, under 25% seen once. A further study also used this sample, focusing on T cells expressing NK-cell markers. That report adds: Libraries used 5'RACE template switching adding universal primer site and UMIs. In sorted CD3+CD56+NKG2C+, CD3+CD56+NKG2C- and CD3+CD56-NKG2C+ T cells, TCR beta repertoires were obtained. NKG2C+ dominant clonotype frequencies in about six donors were about 1.0-7.5% of CD8+ T cells.

The sequencing used CD4+ T cells sorted from PBMCs, collected 11 to 12 days after vaccination. The sequence was collected from a man aged 50-59 years who received an inactivated influenza vaccine.

The CDR3 region is CASSSVSAGGQYF. CDR3 DNA sequence: TGTGCCAGCAGCTCTGTGTCGGCCGGTGGGCAGTACTTC. This chain uses TRBV7-2 with TRBJ2-7; D remains ambiguous. The CDR3 covers 13 residues. V lost 4 bases to trimming and J lost 9 bases, with 16 bases between them. The germline V gene encodes CDR1 SGHTA and CDR2 FQGNSA.